This T cell receptor beta chain stems from a study of blood T cell repertoires in COVID-19. At the level of the study: Acute and convalescent COVID-19 samples came from the United States, Italy and Spain.

Followed longitudinally, the Seattle patients had been enrolled during active infection. V lost 2 bases and J 0 bases, leaving 14 bases between the germline ends. Per germline, CDR1 SGDLS and CDR2 YYNGEE. This CDR3 is 16 amino acids long. Original methodology: Reference gene primer amplification gave nucleated cell count estimates. TCRdb keeps only in-frame clones here, not all; method: immunoSEQ multiplex PCR. V and J calls and clone size are given by that table; D and trimming were obtained from the DNA. The sample shows a few hundred thousand clones, approximately 86% of them seen only once. V is TRBV9 and J is TRBJ1-2; D remains ambiguous. Sequenced material: peripheral blood. The sequence was obtained from a human donor with COVID-19, enrolled during active disease. The donor label of this sample is uncertain. The CDR3 DNA sequence: TGTGCCAGCAGCGTGTTACCGACACCGGCTAACTATGGCTACACCTTC. It yields the protein CASSVLPTPANYGYTF.